A single sample gave rise to the 13 T cell receptor beta chains below, sequenced in a study of shared clonotypes between healthy human individuals. The repertoire was sequenced with immunoSEQ multiplex PCR; TCRdb's copy has only in-frame clones and lacks some. Of about 1 million clones listed, approximately 80% are singletons. Sequenced material: memory CD4+ T cells from PBMCs. Described subset: CD45RA-negative fraction. These receptors all come from a young man in good health. Some clones in this sample may be carry-over from other donors' samples.

The chain carries TRBV21-1 and TRBJ1-5; TRBD1, the table's D call, lacks a check against the DNA. TRBV21-1 is marked as a pseudogene. This CDR3 is built from 15 residues. CDR3 in DNA: TGTGCCAGCAGCACCCGGGACATCTTCAATCAGCCCCAGCATTTT. Translation gives CASSTRDIFNQPQHF.

This clone came up many times. Other DNA sequences within the sample encode an identical CDR3. The chain couples TRBV7-6 to TRBJ2-6; TRBD2 might be the D (5 bases). The CDR3 runs 16 residues. Germline lookup yields CDR1 SGHVS and CDR2 FNYEAQ. Trimming shortened V by 1 base and J by 0 bases, and 7 bases separated the two germline ends. CDR3 DNA: TGTGCCAGCAGCTTAGTGGGGAGCTCTGGGGCCAACGTCCTGACTTTC. This codes for CASSLVGSSGANVLTF. Based on the CDR3 plus reference TRBV7-6 and TRBJ2-6, the full variable domain is GAGVSQSPRYKVTKRGQDVALRCDPISGHVSLYWYRQALGQGPEFLTYFNYEAQQDKSGLPNDRFSAERPEGSISTLTIQRTEQRDSAMYRCASSLVGSSGANVLTFGAGSRLTVL.

The rearrangement links TRBV5-6 to TRBJ2-7; a weak D match, TRBD1 (5 bases). CDR1 is SGHDT, CDR2 YYEEEE, per germline. V was trimmed by 0 bases and J by 3 bases, leaving 10 bases between them. This CDR3 spans 14 amino acids. The CDR3 nucleotides are TGTGCCAGCAGCTTGGGGGGCCTAAACTACGAGCAGTACTTC. It translates to CASSLGGLNYEQYF.

The V call is TRBV7-3, the J call TRBJ2-2; no clear D gene. The V end lost 1 base, the J end lost 6 bases, and 12 bases lay between the germline ends. The CDR3 has 15 amino acids. Per germline, CDR1 SGHTA and CDR2 FQGTGA. The chain's CDR3 is CASSLNAPMAGELFF. For the CDR3, the DNA is TGTGCCAGCAGCTTAAACGCTCCTATGGCCGGGGAGCTGTTTTTT.

The chain recombines TRBV4-2 with TRBJ1-4, with D possibly matching TRBD1 (5 bases). The length of the CDR3 is 16 residues. CDR1 is LGHNA, CDR2 YNFKEQ, per germline. Trimming left V 2 bases short and J 6 bases short, with 16 bases between. The CDR3, as DNA: TGTGCCAGCAGCCAACCGAGGGGAGGGAGGGATGAAAAACTGTTTTTT. It is translated as CASSQPRGGRDEKLFF.

The chain couples TRBV4-2 to TRBJ2-5, with 10 bases lining up with TRBD2. Germline assignment: CDR1 LGHNA and CDR2 YNFKEQ. There are 18 residues in the CDR3. Trimming at V came to 4 bases and at J to 4 bases, leaving 15 bases not matched to a gene. CDR3 sequence: CASSPSAASGRSGETQYF. The DNA of the CDR3 is TGTGCCAGCAGCCCCTCCGCGGCTAGCGGGAGAAGTGGAGAGACCCAGTACTTC.

V usage is TRBV19 and J usage is TRBJ2-3; 13 bases map to TRBD2. V was pared by 10 bases and J by 2 bases, with 12 bases of the junction left unmatched. Germline-derived CDR1 and CDR2 are LNHDA and SQIVND (reference sequence). The length of the CDR3 is 17 residues. CDR3 sequence: CATQGTSGNFYTDTQYF. The DNA of the CDR3 is TGTGCCACACAAGGGACTAGCGGGAACTTCTACACAGATACGCAGTATTTT.

This clone was counted at least ten times. The chain has TRBV4-2 and TRBJ1-4, with 10 nucleotides matching TRBD1. The trim removed 4 bases at V and 10 bases at J, leaving 6 bases unmatched. CDR3 length: 14 residues. Germline CDR1 reads LGHNA; CDR2 reads YNFKEQ. CDR3 nucleotides: TGTGCCAGCAGCCTCGGGACAGGGGTAGCAAAACTGTTTTTT. Translated, it gives CASSLGTGVAKLFF.

This clone was seen repeatedly, ten times or more. This sequence joins TRBV7-2 and TRBJ2-1, with D possibly being TRBD2 (6 bases). Trimming shortened V by 5 bases and J by 3 bases, and 8 bases separated the two germline ends. Per the germline V gene, CDR1 is SGHTA and CDR2 is FQGNSA. CDR3 length: 13 amino acids. The CDR3 DNA follows: TGTGCCAGCAGCGTGACTAGCTACAATGAGCAGTTCTTC. It specifies CASSVTSYNEQFF.

The chain is built from TRBV19 and TRBJ2-3, with D tentatively TRBD1 or TRBD2 (5 bases each). The CDR3 is 16 amino acids. The V end was cut by 10 bases, the J end by 0 bases, with 20 bases between. The V gene's germline CDR1 is LNHDA and CDR2 SQIVND (reference sequence). The CDR3 DNA reads as TGTGCCACTGGGGGTCTGCGCGCCTCTAGCACAGATACGCAGTATTTT. It codes for CATGGLRASSTDTQYF.

This chain links TRBV7-3 with TRBJ2-5; 7 bases align to TRBD1. The germline CDR1 and CDR2 sequences are SGHTA and FQGTGA. This CDR3 contains 13 residues. The V and J ends lost 5 bases and 5 bases, in that order; junction bases with no gene match: 5. The CDR3 sequence is CASSPDRVETQYF. CDR3 DNA: TGTGCCAGCAGCCCTGACAGGGTGGAGACCCAGTACTTC. Full variable domain (remainder filled in from reference TRBV7-3 and TRBJ2-5): GAGVSQTPSNKVTEKGKYVELRCDPISGHTALYWYRQSLGQGPEFLIYFQGTGAADDSGLPNDRFFAVRPEGSVSTLKIQRTERGDSAVYLCASSPDRVETQYFGPGTRLLVL.

This clone has only one observation. V and J are TRBV29-1 and TRBJ1-4; D is uncertain. Trimming shortened V by 1 base and J by 5 bases, and 14 bases separated the two germline ends. Germline V CDR1 and CDR2: SQVTM, ANQGSEA. The CDR3 covers 15 residues. CDR3 region: CSVEGIRAGNEKLFF. The CDR3 DNA follows: TGCAGCGTTGAAGGAATTCGGGCCGGGAATGAAAAACTGTTTTTT.

The rearrangement uses TRBV27 and TRBJ2-7; D might be TRBD2 (5 bases). The V end lost 10 bases, the J end lost 2 bases, and 18 bases lay between the germline ends. CDR1 MNHEY and CDR2 SMNVEV come from the germline V gene (reference sequence). This CDR3 has 14 amino acids. The DNA for the CDR3 is TGTGCCACCCGTGTCGGCGGGCCAGCCTACGAGCAGTACTTC. Translating gives CATRVGGPAYEQYF.